This is a list of T cell receptor beta chains from one sample in a study of OX40 agonist ivuxolimab in advanced cancers. Only in-frame clones appear in the TCRdb table, and some are missing; sequencing was by immunoSEQ multiplex PCR. The sample lists more than 40,000 clones, more than 70% occurring once. This sample comprised CD4+ or CD8+ T cells sorted from blood, obtained in a trial of the OX40 agonist ivuxolimab. These receptors all come from an adult with an advanced solid tumor such as melanoma, head and neck, liver or kidney cancer. Each CDR3 is given with its conserved first and last residue.

TRBJ1-2 | 16 | TRBV5-5 | CASSLTGGSGNYGYTF
TRBJ1-5 | 16 | TRBV28 | CASSFYGSIYNQPQHF
TRBJ2-7 | 12 | TRBV4-2 | CASSLNIYEQYF
TRBJ2-7 | 13 | TRBV6-1 | CASTRYTGGEQYF
TRBJ1-3 | 16 | TRBV7-9 | CASSLVPRGTGNTIYF
TRBJ2-3 | 15 | TRBV5-4 | CASSSYGRSTDTQYF
TRBJ2-7 | 14 | TRBV6-5 | CASSVGGSSYEQYF
TRBJ1-2 | 13 | TRBV27 | CASRPTRLGGYTF
TRBJ2-7 | 15 | TRBV6-1 | CASRLGLAGGHEQYF
TRBJ2-7 | 14 | TRBV6-1 | CASRPSGGTYEQYF
TRBJ2-1 | 16 | TRBV18 | CASSPQGGGVHNEQFF
TRBJ1-3 | 19 | TRBV4-1 | CASSRTLTGQGSSGNTIYF
TRBJ2-7 | 15 | TRBV27 | CASALREAGPYEQYF
TRBJ2-2 | 16 | TRBV27 | CASTLRDRGVTGELFF
TRBJ2-3 | 18 | TRBV5-1 | CASSYGTSGRASTDTQYF
TRBJ1-3 | 15 | TRBV6-5 | CASSYSGIGGNTIYF
TRBJ2-1 | 16 | TRBV15 | CATSRGLVGSYNEQFF
TRBJ1-2 | 16 | TRBV5-6 | CASSLLQGALNYGYTF
TRBJ2-7 | 15 | TRBV6-1 | CASREWGQGVYEQYF
TRBJ2-7 | 12 | TRBV2 | CAGGGLAYEQYF
TRBJ2-1 | 16 | TRBV7-6 | CASSPTSSGAYNEQFF
TRBJ2-4 | 14 | TRBV6-1 | CASRQGGLTDIQYF
TRBJ2-1 | 14 | TRBV6-6 | CASSYAGNYNEQFF
TRBJ1-6 | 14 | TRBV28 | CASRGQSYNSPLHF
TRBJ2-1 | 15 | TRBV7-3 | CASSTVSGRANEQFF
TRBJ1-4 | 13 | TRBV7-9 | CASSRQGGEKLFF
TRBJ1-1 | 13 | TRBV28 | CASVESWNTEAFF
TRBJ1-6 | 14 | TRBV15 | CATSRGGVNSPLHF
TRBJ1-1 | 14 | TRBV18 | CASSQLSGDQEAFF
TRBJ1-1 | 17 | TRBV18 | CASSPRGTGPGDTEAFF
TRBJ2-7 | 16 | TRBV11-2 | CASSPISRQGTYEQYF
TRBJ2-7 | 16 | TRBV10-2 | CASSDPGWGAGYEQYF
TRBJ2-1 | 16 | TRBV5-1 | CASSLPGGGGINEQFF
TRBJ2-1 | 19 | TRBV5-4 | CASRTVSLAGRVTYNEQFF
TRBJ1-4 | 13 | TRBV29-1 | CSVKTEAREKLFF
TRBJ1-6 | 17 | TRBV10-3 | CAISESAGRGLNSPLHF
TRBJ2-5 | 16 | TRBV5-1 | CASSLAGGGVQETQYF
TRBJ1-1 | 15 | TRBV5-1 | CASSSGQGARTEAFF
TRBJ2-5 | 13 | TRBV15 | CATRTAGQETQYF
TRBJ1-6 | 14 | TRBV6-5 | CASSFRDRASPLHF
TRBJ1-1 | 14 | TRBV5-4 | CASSLGTGRTEAFF